These 8 T cell receptor beta chains share one sample of origin, sequenced in a study of low-dose radiotherapy and immunotherapy resistance in tumors. Primers targeting TRAV and TRBV primed first-strand cDNA, covering alpha and beta chains. For amplifying TCRs, the PCR ran for around 20 cycles with Phusion, which was used together with a constant-region primer and the adapter on the V primers. TCRdb ran MiXCR on the reads and lists one entry per CDR3 protein. The sample has more than 85,000 distinct CDR3 sequences, just under 9.5% seen once. Indicated time point: before trial treatment. The specimen was PBMCs, collected before treatment. Receptor source: a male donor with prostate cancer.

The chain couples TRBV4-1 to TRBJ1-5; 9 positions match TRBD1. The CDR3 is 15 residues long. V lost 1 base to trimming and J lost 4 bases; unmatched junction nucleotides: 2. Looked up from germline, CDR1 is MGHRA and CDR2 is YSYEKL. This chain's CDR3 is CASSQVGQGNQPQHF. CDR3 sequence (DNA): TGCGCCAGCAGCCAAGTGGGACAGGGAAATCAGCCCCAGCATTTT.

Ten or more counts support this clonotype. The rearrangement links TRBV20-1 to TRBJ2-2; 9 bases match TRBD2. Germline V gene sequence: CDR1 DFQATT, CDR2 SNEGSKA (reference sequence). The CDR3 length is 15 residues. Unmatched junction bases numbered 4, after V lost 2 bases and J lost 3 bases. The CDR3 DNA follows: TGCAGTGCTAGAAGCCTAGCGGGGCACACCGGGGAGCTGTTTTTT. Its protein is CSARSLAGHTGELFF.

This clonotype was observed many times. The chain's CDR3 is CASSPPGNNQPQHF. The CDR3 coding sequence is TGTGCCAGCAGCCCTCCTGGGAACAATCAGCCCCAGCATTTT. The V gene is TRBV28, the J gene TRBJ1-5; no clear D. V was clipped by 6 bases and J by 3 bases, with 12 bases between them. CDR1 is MDHEN and CDR2 is SYDVKM in the germline V gene. CDR3 size: 14 residues.

Many counts were recorded for this clonotype. The CDR3 loop reads CASSLTSGYNEQFF. The CDR3 DNA is TGTGCCAGCAGCCTTACTAGCGGATACAATGAGCAGTTCTTC. The rearrangement joins TRBV7-6 to TRBJ2-1; 8 bases match TRBD2. CDR3 length equals 14 residues. Germline CDR1 SGHVS, CDR2 FNYEAQ. V was pared by 5 bases and J by 4 bases, with 4 bases of the junction left unmatched.

This clonotype was picked up many times. A read error may produce the germline difference seen at one junction end. V gene TRBV12-3 or TRBV12-4 combines with J gene TRBJ2-1, with TRBD2 identical over 12 bases. The length of the CDR3 is 15 residues. DNA for the CDR3: TGTGCCAGCAGTCTAGCGGGAGGGCGGGCTTCGGAGCAGTTCTTC. Its translation: CASSLAGGRASEQFF.

This clonotype appeared a few times. The V and J genes are TRBV28 and TRBJ2-2; 10 bases line up with TRBD1. Germline lookup yields CDR1 MDHEN and CDR2 SYDVKM. V shed 6 bases, J shed 3 bases, and the junction held 10 bases outside the gene matches. The CDR3 totals 17 residues. In DNA, the CDR3 is TGTGCCAGCAGAATCCCGATCGGGACAGGGGACACCGGGGAGCTGTTTTTT. This codes for CASRIPIGTGDTGELFF.

This clonotype has a count of ten or more. This chain joins TRBV10-3 and TRBJ2-1, with D possibly TRBD1 on 7 matching bases. This CDR3 has 12 residues. Per germline, CDR1 ENHRY and CDR2 SYGVKD. V lost 11 bases and J 8 bases, leaving 16 bases between the germline ends. CDR3 sequence (DNA): TGTGCCGGCGGGCCCAGGGGGGATGAGCAGTTCTTC. Translated, it gives CAGGPRGDEQFF.

This clonotype was counted many times. The rearrangement joins TRBV6-5 to TRBJ2-1; 9 nucleotides agree with TRBD1. CDR3 length: 17 amino acids. The V gene's germline CDR1 is MNHEY and CDR2 SVGAGI. V trimming: 5 bases; J trimming: 4 bases; junction bases outside the gene matches: 12. Here the CDR3 DNA reads TGTGCCAGCAGTCGGGACAGGGTAGGAGGGCGATACAATGAGCAGTTCTTC. This codes for CASSRDRVGGRYNEQFF.